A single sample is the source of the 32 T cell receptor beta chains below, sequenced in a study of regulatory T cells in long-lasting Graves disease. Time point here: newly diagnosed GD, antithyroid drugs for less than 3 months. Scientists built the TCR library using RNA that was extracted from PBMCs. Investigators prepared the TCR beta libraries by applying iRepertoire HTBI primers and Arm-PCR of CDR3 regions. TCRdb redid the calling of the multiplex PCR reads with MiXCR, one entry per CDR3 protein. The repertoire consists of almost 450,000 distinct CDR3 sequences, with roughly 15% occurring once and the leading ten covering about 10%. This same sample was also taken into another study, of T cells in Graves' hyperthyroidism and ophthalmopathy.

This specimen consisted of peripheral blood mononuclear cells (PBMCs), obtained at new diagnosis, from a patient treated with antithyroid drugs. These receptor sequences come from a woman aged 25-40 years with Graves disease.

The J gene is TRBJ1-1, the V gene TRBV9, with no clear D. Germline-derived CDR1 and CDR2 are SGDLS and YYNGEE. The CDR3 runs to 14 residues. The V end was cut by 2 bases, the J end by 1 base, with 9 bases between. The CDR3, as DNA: TGTGCCAGCAGCGTTTCACGGGAGAACACTGAAGCTTTCTTT. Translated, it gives CASSVSRENTEAFF.

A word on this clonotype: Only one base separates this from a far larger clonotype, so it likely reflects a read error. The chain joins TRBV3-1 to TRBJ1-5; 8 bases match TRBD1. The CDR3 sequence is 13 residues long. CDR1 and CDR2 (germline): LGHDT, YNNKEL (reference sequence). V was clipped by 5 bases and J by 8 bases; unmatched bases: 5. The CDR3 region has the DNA TGTGCCAGCAGCTGGACAGGGAGAGAGCCCCAGCATTTT. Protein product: CASSWTGREPQHF. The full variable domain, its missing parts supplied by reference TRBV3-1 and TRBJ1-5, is DTAVSQTPKYLVTQMGNDKSIKCEQNLGHDTMYWYKQDSKKFLKIMFSYNNKELIINETVPNRFSPKSPDKAHLNLHINSLELGDSAVYFCASSWTGREPQHFGDGTRLSIL.

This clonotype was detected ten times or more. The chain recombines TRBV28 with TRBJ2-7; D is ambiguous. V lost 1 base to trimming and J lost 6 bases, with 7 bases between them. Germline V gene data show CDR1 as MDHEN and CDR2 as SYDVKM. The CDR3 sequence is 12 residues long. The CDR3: CASSLFKGEQYF. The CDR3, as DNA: TGTGCCAGCAGTTTATTTAAGGGCGAGCAGTACTTC.

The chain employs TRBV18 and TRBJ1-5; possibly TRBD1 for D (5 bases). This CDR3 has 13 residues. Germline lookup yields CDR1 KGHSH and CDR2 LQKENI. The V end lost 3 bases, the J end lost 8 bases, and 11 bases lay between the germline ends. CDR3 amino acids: CASSPLLGEPQHF. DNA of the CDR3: TGTGCCAGCTCACCGCTACTGGGGGAGCCCCAGCATTTT.

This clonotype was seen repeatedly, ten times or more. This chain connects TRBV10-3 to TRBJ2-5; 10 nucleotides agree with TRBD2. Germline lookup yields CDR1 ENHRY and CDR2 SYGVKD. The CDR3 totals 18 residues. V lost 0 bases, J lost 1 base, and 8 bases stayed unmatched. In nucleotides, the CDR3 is TGTGCCATCAGTGAGTCGATGACGGGACTAGCGCTCCAAGAGACCCAGTACTTC. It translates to CAISESMTGLALQETQYF.

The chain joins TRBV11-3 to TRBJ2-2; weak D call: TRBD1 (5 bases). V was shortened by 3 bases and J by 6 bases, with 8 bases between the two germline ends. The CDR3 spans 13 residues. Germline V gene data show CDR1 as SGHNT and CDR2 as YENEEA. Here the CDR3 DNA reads TGTGCCAGCAGCTTGACAGTCCCCGGGGAGCTGTTTTTT. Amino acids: CASSLTVPGELFF.

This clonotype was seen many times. Here the CDR3 DNA reads TGTGCCAGCACCCAAGACGGAGACATTTACATGAACACTGAAGCTTTCTTT. Its translation: CASTQDGDIYMNTEAFF. The chain couples TRBV2 to TRBJ1-1; D is undetermined. Trimming removed 7 bases from V and 0 bases from J, with 21 bases in between. The length of the CDR3 is 17 residues. Germline lookup yields CDR1 SNHLY and CDR2 FYNNEI.

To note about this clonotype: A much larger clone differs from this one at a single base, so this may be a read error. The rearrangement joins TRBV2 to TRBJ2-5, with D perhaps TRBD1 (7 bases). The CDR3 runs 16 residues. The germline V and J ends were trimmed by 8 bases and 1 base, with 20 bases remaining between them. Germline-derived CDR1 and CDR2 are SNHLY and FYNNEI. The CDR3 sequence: CASGLTGERSQETQYF. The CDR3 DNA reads TGTGCCAGCGGACTAACAGGGGAGAGGTCCCAAGAGACCCAGTACTTC.

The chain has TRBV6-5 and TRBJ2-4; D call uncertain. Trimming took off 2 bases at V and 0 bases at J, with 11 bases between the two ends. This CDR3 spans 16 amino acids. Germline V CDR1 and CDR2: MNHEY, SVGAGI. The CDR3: CASSYGQALAKNIQYF. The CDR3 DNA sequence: TGTGCCAGCAGTTACGGGCAAGCCCTAGCCAAAAACATTCAGTACTTC.

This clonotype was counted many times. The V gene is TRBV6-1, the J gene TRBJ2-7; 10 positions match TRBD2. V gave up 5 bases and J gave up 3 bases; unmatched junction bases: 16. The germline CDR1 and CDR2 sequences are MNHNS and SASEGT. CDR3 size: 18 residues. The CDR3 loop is CASSNPRAGSGRLYEQYF. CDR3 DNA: TGTGCCAGCAGTAACCCTCGGGCGGGTAGCGGGAGGCTCTACGAGCAGTACTTC.

The DNA of the CDR3 is TGCGCCAGCAGCTTGAAATCCGAAACTGTTACGCAGTATTTT. Residues: CASSLKSETVTQYF. This chain joins TRBV5-1 and TRBJ2-3; no reliable D call. CDR1 and CDR2 from the germline V gene are SGHRS and YFSETQ. Trimming pared 1 base from V and 8 bases from J, leaving 14 bases between. The CDR3 covers 14 residues.

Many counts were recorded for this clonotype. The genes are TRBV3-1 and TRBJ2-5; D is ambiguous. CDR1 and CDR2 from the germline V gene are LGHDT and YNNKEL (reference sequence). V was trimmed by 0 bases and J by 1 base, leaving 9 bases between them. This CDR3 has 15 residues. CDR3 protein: CASSQEFELQETQYF. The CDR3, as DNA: TGTGCCAGCAGCCAAGAGTTCGAACTCCAAGAGACCCAGTACTTC.

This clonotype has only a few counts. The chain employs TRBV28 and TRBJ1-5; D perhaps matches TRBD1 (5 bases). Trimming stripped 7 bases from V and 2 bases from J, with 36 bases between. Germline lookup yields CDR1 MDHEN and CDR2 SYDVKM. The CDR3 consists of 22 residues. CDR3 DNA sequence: TGTGCCAGCACCGAGCGGGGTATTGAGACACGGGGACGCCGGATTGGCAATCAGCCCCAGCATTTT. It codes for CASTERGIETRGRRIGNQPQHF.

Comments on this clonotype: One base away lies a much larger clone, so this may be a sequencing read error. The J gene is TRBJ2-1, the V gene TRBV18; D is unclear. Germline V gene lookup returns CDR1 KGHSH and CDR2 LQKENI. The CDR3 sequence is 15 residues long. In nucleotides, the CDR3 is TGTGCCAGCTCACCACGGCTCTCCCTCTACAGTGAGCAGTTCTTC. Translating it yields CASSPRLSLYSEQFF. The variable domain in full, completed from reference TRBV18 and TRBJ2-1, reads NAGVMQNPRHLVRRRGQEARLRCSPMKGHSHVYWYRQLPEEGLKFMVYLQKENIIDESGMPKERFSAEFPKEGPSILRIQQVVRGDSAAYFCASSPRLSLYSEQFFGPGTRLTVL.

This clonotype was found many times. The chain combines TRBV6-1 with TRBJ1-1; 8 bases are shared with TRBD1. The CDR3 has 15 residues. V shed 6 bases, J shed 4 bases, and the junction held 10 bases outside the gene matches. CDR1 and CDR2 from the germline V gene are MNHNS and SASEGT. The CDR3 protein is CASRLGDRGVTEAFF. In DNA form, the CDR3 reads TGTGCCAGCAGGCTCGGTGACAGGGGAGTCACTGAAGCTTTCTTT.

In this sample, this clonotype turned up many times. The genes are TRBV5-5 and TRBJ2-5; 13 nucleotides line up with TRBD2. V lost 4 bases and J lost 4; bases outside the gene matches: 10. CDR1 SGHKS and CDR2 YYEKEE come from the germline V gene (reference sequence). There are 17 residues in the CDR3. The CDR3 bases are TGTGCCAGCAGCCTACCCGGACTAGCGGGAGATCTAGAGACCCAGTACTTC. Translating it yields CASSLPGLAGDLETQYF.

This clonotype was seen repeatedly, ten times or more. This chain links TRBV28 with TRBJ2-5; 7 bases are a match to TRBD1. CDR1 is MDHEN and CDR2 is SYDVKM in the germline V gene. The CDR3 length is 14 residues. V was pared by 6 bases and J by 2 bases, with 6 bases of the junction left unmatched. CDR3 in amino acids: CASSQGQLQETQYF. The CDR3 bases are TGTGCCAGCAGCCAGGGACAGCTACAAGAGACCCAGTACTTC.

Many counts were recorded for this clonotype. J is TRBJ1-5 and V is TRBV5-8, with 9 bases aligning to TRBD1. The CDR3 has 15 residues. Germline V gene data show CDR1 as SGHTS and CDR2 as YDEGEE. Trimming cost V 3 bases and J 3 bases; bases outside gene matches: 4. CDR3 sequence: CASSSGTGSNQPQHF. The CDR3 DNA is TGTGCCAGCAGCTCCGGGACAGGGTCCAATCAGCCCCAGCATTTT.

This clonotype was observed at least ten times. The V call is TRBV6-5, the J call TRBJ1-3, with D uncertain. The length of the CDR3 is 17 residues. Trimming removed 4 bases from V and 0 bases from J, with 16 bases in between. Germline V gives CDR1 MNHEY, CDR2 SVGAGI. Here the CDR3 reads CASSSQDGLASGNTIYF. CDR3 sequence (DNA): TGTGCCAGCAGTTCCCAGGACGGACTCGCCTCTGGAAACACCATATATTTT.

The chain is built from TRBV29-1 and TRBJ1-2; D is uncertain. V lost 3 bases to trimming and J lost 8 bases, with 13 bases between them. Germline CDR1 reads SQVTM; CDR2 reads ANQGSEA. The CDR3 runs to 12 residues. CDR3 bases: TGCAGCGTTGACGGAGCGGGCTCGGGCTACACCTTC. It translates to CSVDGAGSGYTF. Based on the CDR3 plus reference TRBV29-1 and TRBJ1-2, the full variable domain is SAVISQKPSRDICQRGTSLTIQCQVDSQVTMMFWYRQQPGQSLTLIATANQGSEATYESGFVIDKFPISRPNLTFSTLTVSNMSPEDSSIYLCSVDGAGSGYTFGSGTRLTVV.

CDR3 bases: TGTGCCAGCAGCTTAAATCCAGGCCCTGGAAACACCATATATTTT. Its protein product is CASSLNPGPGNTIYF. J is TRBJ1-3 and V is TRBV7-2, with unresolved D. The CDR3 runs to 15 residues. Trimming removed 2 bases at V and 2 bases at J, with 10 bases between. Per germline, CDR1 SGHTA and CDR2 FQGNSA. The full variable domain, completed using reference TRBV7-2 and TRBJ1-3, is GAGVSQSPSNKVTEKGKDVELRCDPISGHTALYWYRQSLGQGLEFLIYFQGNSAPDKSGLPSDRFSAERTGGSVSTLTIQRTQQEDSAVYLCASSLNPGPGNTIYFGEGSWLTVV.

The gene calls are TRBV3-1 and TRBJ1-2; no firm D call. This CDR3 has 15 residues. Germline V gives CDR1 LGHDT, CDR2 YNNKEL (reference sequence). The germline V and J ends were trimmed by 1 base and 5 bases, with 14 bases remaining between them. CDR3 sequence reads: CASSQVNPGDYGYTF. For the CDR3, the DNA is TGTGCCAGCAGCCAAGTGAACCCCGGCGATTATGGCTACACCTTC.

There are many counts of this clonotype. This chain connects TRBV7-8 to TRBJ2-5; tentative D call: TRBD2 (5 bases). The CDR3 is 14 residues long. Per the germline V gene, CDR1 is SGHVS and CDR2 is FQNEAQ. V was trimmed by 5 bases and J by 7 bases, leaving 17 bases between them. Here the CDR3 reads CASSPTTRAGTQYF. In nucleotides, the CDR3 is TGTGCCAGCAGCCCCACGACCCGTGCGGGGACCCAGTACTTC.

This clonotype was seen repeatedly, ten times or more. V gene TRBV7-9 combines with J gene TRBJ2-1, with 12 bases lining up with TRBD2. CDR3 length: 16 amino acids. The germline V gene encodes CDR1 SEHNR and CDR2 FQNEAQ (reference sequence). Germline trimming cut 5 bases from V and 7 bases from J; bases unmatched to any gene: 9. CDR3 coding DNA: TGTGCCAGCAGCCAGAGACTAGCGGGAGTAAGGAATGAGCAGTTCTTC. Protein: CASSQRLAGVRNEQFF.

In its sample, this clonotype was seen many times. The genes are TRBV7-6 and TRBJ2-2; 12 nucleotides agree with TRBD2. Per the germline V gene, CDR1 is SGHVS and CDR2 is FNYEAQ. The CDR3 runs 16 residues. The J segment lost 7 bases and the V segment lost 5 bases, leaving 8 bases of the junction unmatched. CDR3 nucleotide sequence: TGTGCCAGCAGCCCGACTAGCGGGAGAGGCATCGGGGAGCTGTTTTTT. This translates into CASSPTSGRGIGELFF.

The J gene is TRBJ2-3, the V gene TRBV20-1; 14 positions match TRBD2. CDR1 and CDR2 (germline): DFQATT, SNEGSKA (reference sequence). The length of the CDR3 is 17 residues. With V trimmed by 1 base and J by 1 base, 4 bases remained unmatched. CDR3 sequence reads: CSARAGTSGRGTDTQYF. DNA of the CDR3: TGCAGTGCTAGAGCCGGGACTAGCGGGAGAGGCACAGATACGCAGTATTTT.

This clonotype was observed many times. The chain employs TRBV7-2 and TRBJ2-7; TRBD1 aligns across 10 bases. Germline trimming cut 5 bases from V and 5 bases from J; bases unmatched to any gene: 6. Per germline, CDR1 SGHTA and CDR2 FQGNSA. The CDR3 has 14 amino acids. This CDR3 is CASSPGQGPHEQYF. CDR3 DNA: TGTGCCAGCAGCCCGGGACAGGGGCCCCACGAGCAGTACTTC.

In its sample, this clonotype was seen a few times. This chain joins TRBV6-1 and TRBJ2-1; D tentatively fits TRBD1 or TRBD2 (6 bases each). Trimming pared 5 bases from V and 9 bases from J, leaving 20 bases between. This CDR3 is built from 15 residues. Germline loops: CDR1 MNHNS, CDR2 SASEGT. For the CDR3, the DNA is TGTGCCAGCAGTCTGGACAGACCCCAGGGAGGTGAGCAGTTCTTC. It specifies CASSLDRPQGGEQFF.

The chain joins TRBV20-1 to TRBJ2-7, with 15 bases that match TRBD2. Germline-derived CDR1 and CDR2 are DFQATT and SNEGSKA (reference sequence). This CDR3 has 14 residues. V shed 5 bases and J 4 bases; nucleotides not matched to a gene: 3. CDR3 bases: TGCAGTGCTTCGGGACTAGCGGGAGGATACGAGCAGTACTTC. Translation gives CSASGLAGGYEQYF.

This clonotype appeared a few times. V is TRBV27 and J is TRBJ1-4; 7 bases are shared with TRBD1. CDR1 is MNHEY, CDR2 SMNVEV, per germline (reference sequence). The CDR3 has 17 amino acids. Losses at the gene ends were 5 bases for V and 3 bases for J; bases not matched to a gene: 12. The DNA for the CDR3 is TGTGCCAGCAGTACACGGACAGGCCCGTCCTCTAATGAAAAACTGTTTTTT. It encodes CASSTRTGPSSNEKLFF.

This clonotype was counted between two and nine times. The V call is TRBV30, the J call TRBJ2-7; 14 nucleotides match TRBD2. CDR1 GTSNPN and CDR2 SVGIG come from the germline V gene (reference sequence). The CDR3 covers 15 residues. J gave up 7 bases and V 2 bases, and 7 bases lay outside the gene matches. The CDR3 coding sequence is TGTGCCTGGAGTACCGGGACTAGCGGGAGAGGGGAGCAGTACTTC. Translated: CAWSTGTSGRGEQYF.

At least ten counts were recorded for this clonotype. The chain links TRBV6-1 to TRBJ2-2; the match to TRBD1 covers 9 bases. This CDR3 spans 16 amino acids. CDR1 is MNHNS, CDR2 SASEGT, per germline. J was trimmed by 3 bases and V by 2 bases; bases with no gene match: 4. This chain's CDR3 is CASSELQGADTGELFF. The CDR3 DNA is TGTGCCAGCAGTGAATTACAGGGGGCGGACACCGGGGAGCTGTTTTTT.